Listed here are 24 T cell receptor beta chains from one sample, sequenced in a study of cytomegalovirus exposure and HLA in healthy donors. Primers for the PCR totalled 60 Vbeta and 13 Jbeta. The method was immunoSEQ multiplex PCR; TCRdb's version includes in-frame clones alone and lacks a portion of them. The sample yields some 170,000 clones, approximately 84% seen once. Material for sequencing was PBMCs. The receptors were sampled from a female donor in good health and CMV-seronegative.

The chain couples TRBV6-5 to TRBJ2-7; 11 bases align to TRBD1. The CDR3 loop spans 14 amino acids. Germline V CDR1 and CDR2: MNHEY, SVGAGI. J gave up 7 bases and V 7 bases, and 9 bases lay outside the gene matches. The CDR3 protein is CASIDRTGGLEQYF. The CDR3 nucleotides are TGTGCCAGCATCGACCGGACAGGGGGCCTTGAGCAGTACTTC.

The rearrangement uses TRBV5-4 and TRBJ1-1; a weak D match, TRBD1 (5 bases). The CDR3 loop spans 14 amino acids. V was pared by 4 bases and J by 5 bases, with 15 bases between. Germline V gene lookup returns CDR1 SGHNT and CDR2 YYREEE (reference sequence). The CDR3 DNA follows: TGTGCCAGCAGCCCGGACCAGGGAGGGACTGAAGCTTTCTTT. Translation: CASSPDQGGTEAFF.

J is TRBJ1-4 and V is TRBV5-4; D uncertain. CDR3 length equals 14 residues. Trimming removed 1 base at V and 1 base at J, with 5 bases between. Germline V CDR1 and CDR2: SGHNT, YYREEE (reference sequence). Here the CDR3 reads CASSLSVTNEKLFF. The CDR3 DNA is TGTGCCAGCAGCTTGTCAGTAACTAATGAAAAACTGTTTTTT.

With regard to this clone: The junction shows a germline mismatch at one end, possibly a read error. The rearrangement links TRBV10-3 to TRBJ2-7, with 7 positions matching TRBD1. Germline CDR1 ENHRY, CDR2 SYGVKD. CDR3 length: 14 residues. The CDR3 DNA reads TGTGCCATCAGTGACAGGGGGACATCAAACGAACAGTACTTC. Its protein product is CAISDRGTSNEQYF.

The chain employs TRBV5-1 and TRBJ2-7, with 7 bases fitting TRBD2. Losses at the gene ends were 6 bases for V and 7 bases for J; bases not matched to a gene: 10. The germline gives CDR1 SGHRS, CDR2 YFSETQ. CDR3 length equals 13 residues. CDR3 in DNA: TGCGCCAGCACCGCCGGGGGGTCTGAAGAGCAGTACTTC. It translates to CASTAGGSEEQYF.

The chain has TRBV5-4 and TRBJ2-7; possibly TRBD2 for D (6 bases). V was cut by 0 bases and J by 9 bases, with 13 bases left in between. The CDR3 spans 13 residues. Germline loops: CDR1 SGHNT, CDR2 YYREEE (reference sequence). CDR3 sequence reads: CASSLAGTPAQYF. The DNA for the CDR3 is TGTGCCAGCAGCTTGGCTGGGACTCCCGCGCAGTACTTC. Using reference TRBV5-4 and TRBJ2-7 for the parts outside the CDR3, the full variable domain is ETGVTQSPTHLIKTRGQQVTLRCSSQSGHNTVSWYQQALGQGPQFIFQYYREEENGRGNFPPRFSGLQFPNYSSELNVNALELDDSALYLCASSLAGTPAQYFGPGTRLTVT.

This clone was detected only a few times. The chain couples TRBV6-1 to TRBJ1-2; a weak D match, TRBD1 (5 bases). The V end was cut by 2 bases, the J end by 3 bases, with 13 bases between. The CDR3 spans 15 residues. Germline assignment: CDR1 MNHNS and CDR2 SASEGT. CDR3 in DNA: TGTGCCAGCAGTGAACTAGGGCCGGGGGACTATGGCTACACCTTC. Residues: CASSELGPGDYGYTF.

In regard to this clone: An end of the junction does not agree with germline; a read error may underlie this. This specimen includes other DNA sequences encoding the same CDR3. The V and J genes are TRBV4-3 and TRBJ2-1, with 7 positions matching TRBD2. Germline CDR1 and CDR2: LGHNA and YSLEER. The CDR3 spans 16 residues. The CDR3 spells CASSQDLAGVYNEQFF. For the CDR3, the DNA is TGCGCCAGTAGCCAAGATTTGGCGGGAGTCTACAATGAGCAGTTCTTC.

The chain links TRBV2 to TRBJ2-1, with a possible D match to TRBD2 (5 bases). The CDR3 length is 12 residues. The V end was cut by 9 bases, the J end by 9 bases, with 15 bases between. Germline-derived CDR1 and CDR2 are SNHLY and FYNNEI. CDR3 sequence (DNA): TGTGCCAGTTTTACCCGCGAGGGTGAGCAGTTCTTC. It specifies CASFTREGEQFF.

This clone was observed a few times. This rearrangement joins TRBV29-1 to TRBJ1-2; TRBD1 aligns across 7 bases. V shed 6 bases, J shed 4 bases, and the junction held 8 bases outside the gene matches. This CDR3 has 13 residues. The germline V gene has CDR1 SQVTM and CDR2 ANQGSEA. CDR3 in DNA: TGCAGCGTAACAGGGGAAGAAGGCTATGGCTACACCTTC. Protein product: CSVTGEEGYGYTF.

The CDR3 DNA sequence: TGTGCCAGCAGTAAAGGGACTAGCGGGATTATTCAGTTCTTC. Protein: CASSKGTSGIIQFF. V and J are TRBV27 and TRBJ2-1, with 13 bases lining up with TRBD2. The ends lost 5 bases at V and 13 bases at J; junction bases unmatched: 8. The CDR3 sequence is 14 residues long. CDR1 is MNHEY and CDR2 is SMNVEV in the germline V gene (reference sequence).

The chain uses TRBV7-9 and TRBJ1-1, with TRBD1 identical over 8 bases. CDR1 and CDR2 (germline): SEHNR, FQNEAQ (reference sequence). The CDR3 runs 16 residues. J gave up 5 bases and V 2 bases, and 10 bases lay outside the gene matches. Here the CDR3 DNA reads TGTGCCAGCAGCTTAATGGGAAGACAGGGGCGGACTGAAGCTTTCTTT. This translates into CASSLMGRQGRTEAFF.

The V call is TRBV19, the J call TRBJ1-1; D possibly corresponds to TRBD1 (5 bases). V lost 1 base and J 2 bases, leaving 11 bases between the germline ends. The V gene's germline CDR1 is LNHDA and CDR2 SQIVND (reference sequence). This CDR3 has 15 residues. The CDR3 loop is CASSIGAGFNTEAFF. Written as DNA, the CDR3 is TGTGCCAGTAGTATAGGAGCAGGGTTTAACACTGAAGCTTTCTTT.

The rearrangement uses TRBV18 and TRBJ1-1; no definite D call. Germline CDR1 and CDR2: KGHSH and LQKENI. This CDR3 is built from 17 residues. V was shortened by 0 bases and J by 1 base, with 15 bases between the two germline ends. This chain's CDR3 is CASSPPGISRRNTEAFF. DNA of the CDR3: TGTGCCAGCTCACCACCAGGAATTTCACGGAGGAACACTGAAGCTTTCTTT.

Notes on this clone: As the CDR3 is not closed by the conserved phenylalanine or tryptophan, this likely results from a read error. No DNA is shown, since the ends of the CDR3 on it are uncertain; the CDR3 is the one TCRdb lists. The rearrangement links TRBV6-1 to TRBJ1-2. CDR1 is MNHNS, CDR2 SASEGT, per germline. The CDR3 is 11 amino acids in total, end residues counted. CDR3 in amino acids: CASSDGGTALL.

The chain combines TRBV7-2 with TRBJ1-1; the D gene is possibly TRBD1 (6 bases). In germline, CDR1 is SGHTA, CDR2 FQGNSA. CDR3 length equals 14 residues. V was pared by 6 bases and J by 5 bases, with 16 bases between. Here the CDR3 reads CASRPFRGGTEAFF. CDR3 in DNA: TGTGCCAGCAGACCCTTCAGGGGTGGGACTGAAGCTTTCTTT.

The CDR3 protein is CASSVHPAYQENTGELFF. CDR3 bases: TGTGCCAGCAGCGTACACCCTGCCTATCAGGAAAACACCGGGGAGCTGTTTTTT. The J gene is TRBJ2-2, the V gene TRBV9; D uncertain. Germline loops: CDR1 SGDLS, CDR2 YYNGEE. This CDR3 has 18 amino acids. V was pared by 1 base and J by 2 bases, with 18 bases between.

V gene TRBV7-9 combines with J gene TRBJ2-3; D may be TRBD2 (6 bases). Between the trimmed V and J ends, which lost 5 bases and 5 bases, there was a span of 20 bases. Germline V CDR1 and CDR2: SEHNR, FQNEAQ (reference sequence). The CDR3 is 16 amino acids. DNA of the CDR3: TGTGCCAGCAGCCTCCAGACTAGGAAAGTTATAGATACGCAGTATTTT. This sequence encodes CASSLQTRKVIDTQYF.

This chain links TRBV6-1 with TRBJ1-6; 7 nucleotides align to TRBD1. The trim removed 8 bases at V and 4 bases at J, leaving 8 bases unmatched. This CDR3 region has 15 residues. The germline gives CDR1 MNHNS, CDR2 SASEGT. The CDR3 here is CASAAGTAYNSPLHF. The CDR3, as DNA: TGTGCCAGCGCGGCCGGGACAGCTTATAATTCACCCCTCCACTTT.

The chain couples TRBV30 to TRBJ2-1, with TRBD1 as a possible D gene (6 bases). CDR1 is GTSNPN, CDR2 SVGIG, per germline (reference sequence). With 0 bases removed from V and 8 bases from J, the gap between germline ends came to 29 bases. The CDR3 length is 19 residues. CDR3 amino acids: CAWSVPTPTRGKVTYEQFF. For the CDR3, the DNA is TGTGCCTGGAGTGTACCGACTCCAACAAGGGGGAAGGTAACCTATGAGCAGTTCTTC.

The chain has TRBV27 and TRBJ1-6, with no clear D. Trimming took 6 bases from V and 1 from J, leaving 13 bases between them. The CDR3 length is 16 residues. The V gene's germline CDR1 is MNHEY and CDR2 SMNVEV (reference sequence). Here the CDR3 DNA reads TGTGCCAGCAGCCCCACCCGGAGTTCCTATAATTCACCCCTCCACTTT. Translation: CASSPTRSSYNSPLHF.

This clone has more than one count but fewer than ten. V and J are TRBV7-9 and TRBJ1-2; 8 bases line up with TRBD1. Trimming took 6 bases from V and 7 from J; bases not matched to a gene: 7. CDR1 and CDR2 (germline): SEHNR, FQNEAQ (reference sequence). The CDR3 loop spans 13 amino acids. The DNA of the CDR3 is TGTGCCAGCAGTCAAGACAGGGGCGGTGGCTACACCTTC. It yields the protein CASSQDRGGGYTF.

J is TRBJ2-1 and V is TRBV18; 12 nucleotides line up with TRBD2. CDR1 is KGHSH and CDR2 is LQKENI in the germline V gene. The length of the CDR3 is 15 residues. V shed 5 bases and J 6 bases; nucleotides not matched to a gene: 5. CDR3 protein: CASSTGLAGPNEQFF. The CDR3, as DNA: TGTGCCAGCTCAACAGGACTAGCGGGACCCAATGAGCAGTTCTTC.

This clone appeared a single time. The CDR3 DNA reads as TGCGCCAGCTCGACAACCGGGGTATACTCCTACAATGAGCAGTTCTTC. It is translated as CASSTTGVYSYNEQFF. The J gene is TRBJ2-1, the V gene TRBV5-1; D is possibly TRBD2 (5 bases). The CDR3 runs 16 residues. Germline values: CDR1 SGHRS, CDR2 YFSETQ. Trimming took off 7 bases at V and 0 bases at J, with 17 bases between the two ends.